Below, 9 T cell receptor beta chains from the same sample are listed, as sequenced in a study of cytomegalovirus exposure and HLA in healthy donors. Primers for the PCR totalled 60 Vbeta and 13 Jbeta. The protocol was immunoSEQ multiplex PCR, while the TCRdb copy is restricted to in-frame clones and leaves out a portion. The sample table includes 70,000 to 100,000 clones. The sequenced sample consisted of PBMCs. The receptors come from a man aged 18 to 29 in good health and CMV-seropositive.

This chain joins TRBV7-6 and TRBJ2-6; D not certain. V was clipped by 7 bases and J by 6 bases, with 13 bases between them. Germline lookup yields CDR1 SGHVS and CDR2 FNYEAQ. This CDR3 contains 14 residues. CDR3 nucleotides: TGTGCCAGCACCCCGGGTAATGAGGCCAACGTCCTGACTTTC. This encodes CASTPGNEANVLTF.

This rearrangement joins TRBV9 to TRBJ2-5; TRBD1 matches 10 bases. CDR3 length equals 17 residues. The germline V gene encodes CDR1 SGDLS and CDR2 YYNGEE. J gave up 0 bases and V 0 bases, and 5 bases lay outside the gene matches. As DNA, the CDR3 is TGTGCCAGCAGCGTAGAAGGGGGACAGGGGTACCAAGAGACCCAGTACTTC. Its translation is CASSVEGGQGYQETQYF.

The rearrangement links TRBV10-3 to TRBJ2-7; 8 nucleotides match TRBD1. Germline assignment: CDR1 ENHRY and CDR2 SYGVKD. Trimming took 0 bases from V and 5 from J; bases not matched to a gene: 9. The length of the CDR3 is 16 residues. DNA of the CDR3: TGTGCCATCAGTGAGTCCGGGACAGGAAGTTCGGACGAGCAGTACTTC. It encodes CAISESGTGSSDEQYF.

Points on this clone: At the DNA level, this CDR3 is encoded by other sequences in the same sample as well. The J gene is TRBJ2-7, the V gene TRBV18; 7 nucleotides agree with TRBD2. The CDR3 length is 12 residues. Germline values: CDR1 KGHSH, CDR2 LQKENI. After removal of 3 bases from V and 4 bases from J, the junction contained 0 bases not matched to a gene. CDR3 coding DNA: TGTGCCAGCTCACCGGGGGGGTACGAGCAGTACTTC. Encoded protein: CASSPGGYEQYF.

This rearrangement joins TRBV7-9 to TRBJ2-3, with D possibly matching TRBD2 (5 bases). Germline V CDR1 and CDR2: SEHNR, FQNEAQ (reference sequence). V dropped 1 base and J dropped 2 bases, with 10 bases sitting between them. CDR3 length equals 15 residues. The CDR3: CASSLVGGLTDTQYF. In nucleotides, the CDR3 is TGTGCCAGCAGCTTAGTCGGCGGACTCACAGATACGCAGTATTTT.

The chain uses TRBV29-1 and TRBJ1-2, with D possibly matching TRBD1 (5 bases). Trimming left V 3 bases short and J 4 bases short, with 9 bases between. The CDR3 sequence is 12 residues long. Germline CDR1 SQVTM, CDR2 ANQGSEA. The CDR3 is CSVESQGYGYTF. The CDR3 DNA reads as TGCAGCGTTGAGTCGCAGGGCTATGGCTACACCTTC.

The rearrangement links TRBV11-2 to TRBJ1-6; D is undetermined. The germline V gene has CDR1 SGHAT and CDR2 FQNNGV. CDR3 length equals 14 residues. V lost 1 base, J lost 9 bases, and 10 bases lay in between. CDR3 loop: CASSLGAEGSPLHF. CDR3 sequence (DNA): TGTGCCAGCAGCTTAGGGGCAGAGGGTTCACCCCTCCACTTT.

This sequence joins TRBV30 and TRBJ1-1; TRBD1 matches at 8 bases. The CDR3 has 14 residues. Trimming at V came to 2 bases and at J to 1 base, leaving 3 bases not matched to a gene. CDR1 is GTSNPN, CDR2 SVGIG, per germline (reference sequence). CDR3 residues: CAWSRDRSNTEAFF. Written as DNA, the CDR3 is TGTGCCTGGAGTCGGGACAGGTCGAACACTGAAGCTTTCTTT.

This chain connects TRBV5-1 to TRBJ2-1, with 8 bases identical to TRBD1. CDR1 SGHRS and CDR2 YFSETQ come from the germline V gene. V was pared by 5 bases and J by 6 bases, with 13 bases of the junction left unmatched. The CDR3 sequence is 16 residues long. The DNA of the CDR3 is TGCGCCAGCAGTTCTTATTTGGACAGGGCGTTCAATGAGCAGTTCTTC. Translating gives CASSSYLDRAFNEQFF.